This is a list of T cell receptor beta chains from one sample in a study of Ad26.COV2.S vaccination and SARS-CoV-2 variants. The table came from immunoSEQ multiplex PCR; TCRdb's copy has only in-frame clones and leaves some out. The sample has roughly 400,000 clones; about 92% are singletons. The specimen was peripheral blood, collected in a trial of Ad26.COV2.S vaccine versus placebo. These receptors were collected from a person between 18 and 59 years old who received the Ad26.COV2.S COVID-19 vaccine or a placebo. CDR3s include the opening cysteine and the closing phenylalanine or tryptophan. A D gene is named only where the DNA matches it firmly. Size is stated for part of the rows, as once, few or many counts, or as a class when the clone is expanded.

d_gene,abundance,len,v_gene,j_gene,CDR3nt,CDR3aa
TRBD1,-,14,TRBV11-2,TRBJ2-7,TGTGCCAGCAGCTATGGACAGGAGGCCTACGAGCAGTACTTC,CASSYGQEAYEQYF
TRBD2,-,14,TRBV29-1,TRBJ2-5,TGCAGCGTTGTACCCGGGAGGGCACAAGAGACCCAGTACTTC,CSVVPGRAQETQYF
-,-,14,TRBV19,TRBJ1-4,TGTGCCAGTAGTATCCTTCTTGCGGGGGAAAAACTGTTTTTT,CASSILLAGEKLFF
TRBD1,-,15,TRBV5-1,TRBJ2-7,TGCGCCAGCAGCTCTGCCGGGACAGGGGTTGGCGAGCAGTACTTC,CASSSAGTGVGEQYF
-,-,13,TRBV2,TRBJ1-1,TGTGCCGGCTCTACCGGGGTGAACACTGAAGCTTTCTTT,CAGSTGVNTEAFF
-,-,15,TRBV25-1,TRBJ1-6,TGTGCCAGCTCTTCCGGTTCAGGGGTTGGTTCACCCCTCCACTTT,CASSSGSGVGSPLHF
-,-,16,TRBV4-3,TRBJ2-2,TGCGCCAGCAGCCAAATCGGAGGGCGGGGCACCGGGGAGCTGTTTTTT,CASSQIGGRGTGELFF
-,-,18,TRBV27,TRBJ2-2,TGTGCCAGCCAACCCATAACCACGGGGCTAAGGGGCACCGGGGAGCTGTTTTTT,CASQPITTGLRGTGELFF
-,-,15,TRBV28,TRBJ2-7,TGTGCCAGCAGTTCCATTGACAGTGGCGGGTACGAGCAGTACTTC,CASSSIDSGGYEQYF
TRBD2,-,13,TRBV27,TRBJ2-5,TGTGCCAGCAGCCCCTTGTCAGGACTAGCCCAGTACTTC,CASSPLSGLAQYF
-,-,15,TRBV5-1,TRBJ2-5,TGCGCCAGCAGCTTGGCGATGGCGCGGGAAGAGACCCAGTACTTC,CASSLAMAREETQYF
TRBD1,-,16,TRBV2,TRBJ2-5,TGTGCCAGCAGGAGGAGATTCATACAGGGGAAAGAGACCCAGTACTTC,CASRRRFIQGKETQYF
-,-,14,TRBV7-6,TRBJ1-1,TGTGCCAGCAGCCGGGGGTTACTGAACACTGAAGCTTTCTTT,CASSRGLLNTEAFF
-,-,14,TRBV7-2,TRBJ2-2,TGTGCCAGCAGCTTATTCTCACAGGCCGGGGAGCTGTTTTTT,CASSLFSQAGELFF
-,few,14,TRBV18,TRBJ2-1,TGTGCCAGCTCCCTCGGAGAGCCTCTTAATGAGCAGTTCTTC,CASSLGEPLNEQFF
-,-,17,TRBV18,TRBJ1-2,TGTGCCAGCTCACCTGGTCTTAGGAAGTTAGCTAACTATGGCTACACCTTC,CASSPGLRKLANYGYTF
-,-,13,TRBV27,TRBJ2-2,TGTGCCACCCGAGGTTCCCCGTCCGGGGAGCTGTTTTTT,CATRGSPSGELFF
TRBD2,-,15,TRBV15,TRBJ2-1,TGTGCCACCAGCAGCGGACTAGCGGGAGGGAATGAGCAGTTCTTC,CATSSGLAGGNEQFF
-,-,16,TRBV19,TRBJ2-3,TGTGCCAGTAGTATGGGGTGGGACCGAAGCACAGATACGCAGTATTTT,CASSMGWDRSTDTQYF
-,-,18,TRBV4-2,TRBJ2-2,TGTGCCAGCAGCCAAGAAACCCTTCCTTTACTTAACACCGGGGAGCTGTTTTTT,CASSQETLPLLNTGELFF
-,-,15,TRBV6-5,TRBJ2-7,TGTGCCAGCAGTTACTCAGGGGTTAAATGGTACGAGCAGTACTTC,CASSYSGVKWYEQYF
-,-,12,TRBV30,TRBJ1-2,TGTGCCTGGAGTAATGGGTTCTATGGCTACACCTTC,CAWSNGFYGYTF
-,-,14,TRBV6-5,TRBJ1-1,TGTGCCAGCAGGACGAGGCAGATGAACACTGAAGCTTTCTTT,CASRTRQMNTEAFF
-,-,13,TRBV2,TRBJ2-2,TGTGCCAGCGGAGGGTGGGGGACAGGGGAGCTGTTTTTT,CASGGWGTGELFF
TRBD2,-,16,TRBV7-2,TRBJ2-3,TGTGCCAGCTCAGGACTAGCGGGAGGTCGCACAGATACGCAGTATTTT,CASSGLAGGRTDTQYF
-,-,11,TRBV12-3/TRBV12-4,TRBJ1-2,TGTGCCAGCAGAGGGGGGGTGGGCTACACCTTC,CASRGGVGYTF
-,-,14,TRBV5-1,TRBJ2-5,TGCGCCAGCAGCTTGGAACAGGGTTTCGGGACCCAGTACTTC,CASSLEQGFGTQYF
TRBD1,-,11,TRBV25-1,TRBJ2-1,TGTGCCAGCGTCGAGACAGGGGGGTGGGTCTTC,CASVETGGWVF
-,once,15,TRBV11-2,TRBJ2-3,TGTGCCAGCAGCTTAGCCAGCGGAGGAACAGATACGCAGTATTTT,CASSLASGGTDTQYF
-,-,18,TRBV25-1,TRBJ2-5,TGTGCCAGCAGTGAATACTTTCCGGGGATCCCCCGGCAAGAGACCCAGTACTTC,CASSEYFPGIPRQETQYF
TRBD1,-,16,TRBV18,TRBJ1-3,TGTGCCAGCTCACCGGGACAGGCTTACTCTGGAAACACCATATATTTT,CASSPGQAYSGNTIYF
-,-,11,TRBV12-3/TRBV12-4,TRBJ2-5,TGTGCCAGCAGTTGGGAGGATACCCAGTACTTC,CASSWEDTQYF
-,-,14,TRBV3-1/TRBV3-2,TRBJ1-1,TGTGCCAGCAGTACGGGACTGCCGAACACTGAAGCTTTCTTT,CASSTGLPNTEAFF
-,once,13,TRBV14,TRBJ1-4,TGTGCCAGCAGCCGCCACATAAATGAAAAACTGTTTTTT,CASSRHINEKLFF
-,-,14,TRBV27,TRBJ2-7,TGTGCCAGCAGTCCGGCGAGCGGCGCTTACGAGCAGTACTTC,CASSPASGAYEQYF
-,-,14,TRBV6-2/TRBV6-3,TRBJ2-2,TGTGCCAGCAGTTACTTGAGGAACACCGGGGAGCTGTTTTTT,CASSYLRNTGELFF
TRBD1,-,17,TRBV28,TRBJ2-1,TGTGCCAGCAGGTTCACAACAGGGGCTGGTTCCTACAATGAGCAGTTCTTC,CASRFTTGAGSYNEQFF
-,-,14,TRBV29-1,TRBJ2-3,TGCAGCGGCCGACGGGGAATCGGCACAGATACGCAGTATTTT,CSGRRGIGTDTQYF
-,-,16,TRBV5-6,TRBJ2-3,TGTGCCAGCAGCTTGGAGATCGGCTCTAGCACAGATACGCAGTATTTT,CASSLEIGSSTDTQYF
-,-,13,TRBV30,TRBJ1-5,TGTGCCTGGAGCCCAGGGTCCAATCAGCCCCAGCATTTT,CAWSPGSNQPQHF
-,-,14,TRBV27,TRBJ2-7,TGTGCCAGCAGTCTGAGAGGAAGCGACTACGAGCAGTACTTC,CASSLRGSDYEQYF
-,-,14,TRBV7-2,TRBJ2-5,TGTGCCAGCAGCTTAGACAGGGTCCAAGAGACCCAGTACTTC,CASSLDRVQETQYF
TRBD2,-,15,TRBV13,TRBJ2-1,TGTGCCAGCAGCCCACGGACTAGCGGGAGTAATGAGCAGTTCTTC,CASSPRTSGSNEQFF
TRBD1,few,18,TRBV19,TRBJ2-6,TGTGCCAGTGTTAAGGACAGGGGGGGAGCCTCTGGGGCCAACGTCCTGACTTTC,CASVKDRGGASGANVLTF
TRBD1,-,16,TRBV6-2/TRBV6-3,TRBJ2-7,TGTGCCAGCAGTTTCTACTCCGGGACAGGGACGAACGAGCAGTACTTC,CASSFYSGTGTNEQYF
-,-,16,TRBV27,TRBJ2-1,TGTGCCAGCAGTTTATTAGTAGGAAGCTCCTACAATGAGCAGTTCTTC,CASSLLVGSSYNEQFF